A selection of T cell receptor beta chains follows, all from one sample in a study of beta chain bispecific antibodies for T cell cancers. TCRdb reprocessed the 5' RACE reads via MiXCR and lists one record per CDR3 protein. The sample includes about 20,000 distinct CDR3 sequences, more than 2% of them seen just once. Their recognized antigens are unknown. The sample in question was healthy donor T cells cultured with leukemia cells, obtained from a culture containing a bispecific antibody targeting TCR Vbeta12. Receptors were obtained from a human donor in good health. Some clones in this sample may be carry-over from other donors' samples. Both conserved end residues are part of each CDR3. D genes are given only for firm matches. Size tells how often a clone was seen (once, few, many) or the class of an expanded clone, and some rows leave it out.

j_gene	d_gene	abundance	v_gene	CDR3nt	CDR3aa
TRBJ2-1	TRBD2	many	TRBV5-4	TGTGCCAGCAGCTTGCCAGCGGGGCTCCCTACAGATGAGCAGTTCTTC	CASSLPAGLPTDEQFF
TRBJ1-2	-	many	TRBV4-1	TGCGCCAGCAGCCCACAAGCGTACGGGGGCGGTGGCTACACCTTC	CASSPQAYGGGGYTF
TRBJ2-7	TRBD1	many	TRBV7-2	TGTGCCAGCAGCCCAGCCGGACAGGGGTTCTCCTACGAGCAGTACTTC	CASSPAGQGFSYEQYF
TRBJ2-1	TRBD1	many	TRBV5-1	TGCGCCAGCAGCCCCGGACAGGCTTTCGATGAGCAGTTCTTC	CASSPGQAFDEQFF
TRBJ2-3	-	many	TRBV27	TGTGCCAGCAGCACAGGGGAGGGCGCAGATACGCAGTATTTT	CASSTGEGADTQYF
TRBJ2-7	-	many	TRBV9	TGTGCCAGCAGCGTAGAAGGACAGCCCGTGAATGAGCAGTACTTC	CASSVEGQPVNEQYF
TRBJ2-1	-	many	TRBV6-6	TGTGCCAGCAGTTACTCGGACGGAAACAATGAGCAGTTCTTC	CASSYSDGNNEQFF
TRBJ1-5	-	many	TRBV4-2	TGTGCCAGCAGCCAAGATCGGGACCTCCTGATGGGAAGCAATCAGCCCCAGCATTTT	CASSQDRDLLMGSNQPQHF
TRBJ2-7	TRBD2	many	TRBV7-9	TGTGCCAGCAGCGCCCCTAGCGGGGGGGCGTACGAGCAGTACTTC	CASSAPSGGAYEQYF
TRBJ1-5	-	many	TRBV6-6	TGTGCCAGCAGTCCAGACTTCGGTCAGCCCCAGCATTTT	CASSPDFGQPQHF
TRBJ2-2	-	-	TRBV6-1	-	CASSWDRYEQYFGPDRNTGELFF
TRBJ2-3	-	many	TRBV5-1	TGCGCCAGCAGCTTGGGACGGACAGATACGCAGTATTTT	CASSLGRTDTQYF
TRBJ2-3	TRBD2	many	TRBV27	TGTGCCAGCAGTTTATGGGGGGAACGGGGGGTTACAGATACGCAGTATTTT	CASSLWGERGVTDTQYF
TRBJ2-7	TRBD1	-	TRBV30	TGTGCCTGGAGGGCCGGACAGGGAGTCCCCTACGAGCAGTACTTC	CAWRAGQGVPYEQYF
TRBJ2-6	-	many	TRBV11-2	TGTGCCAGCAGTTCAGGGTTGTCCAACGTCCTGACTTTC	CASSSGLSNVLTF
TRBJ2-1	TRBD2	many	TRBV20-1	TGCAGTGCAAGAGAGCGGGGGGGCCAGAATGAGCAGTTCTTC	CSARERGGQNEQFF
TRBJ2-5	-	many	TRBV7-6	TGTGCCAGCAGCTTAGACGACGTGCGGGAGACCCAGTACTTC	CASSLDDVRETQYF
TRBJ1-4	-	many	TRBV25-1	TGTGCCAGCAGTGAATCCCGACGGTGTTGCGAAAAACTGTTTTTT	CASSESRRCCEKLFF
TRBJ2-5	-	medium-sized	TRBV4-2	TGTGCCAGCAGCCAAGATTGGGCTTCCACTAGTTTAGAGACCCAGTACTTC	CASSQDWASTSLETQYF
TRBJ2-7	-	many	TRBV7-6	TGTGCCAGCAGCGCTGGAGGAGAGCAGTACTTC	CASSAGGEQYF
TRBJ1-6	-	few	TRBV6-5	TGTGCCAGCAGCCTTTTAAGTTCACCCCTCCACTTT	CASSLLSSPLHF
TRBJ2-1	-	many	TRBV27	TGTGCCAGCACCCTCGAGAGTGGGCAGTTCTTC	CASTLESGQFF
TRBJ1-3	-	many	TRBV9	TGTGCCAGCAGCGTAGGTTCTGACGGAAACGCCATATATTTT	CASSVGSDGNAIYF
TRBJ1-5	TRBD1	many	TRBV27	TGTGCCAGCAGTGAGCTGTACAGGGGCGAACAGCCCCAGCATTTT	CASSELYRGEQPQHF
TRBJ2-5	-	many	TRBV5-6	TGTGCCAGCAGCTTGGCCGGGCAACAAGAGACCCAGTACTTC	CASSLAGQQETQYF
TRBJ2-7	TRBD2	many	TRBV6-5	TGTGCCAGCAGCCCCTCGGGGGGTCCCACCTACGAGCAGTACTTC	CASSPSGGPTYEQYF
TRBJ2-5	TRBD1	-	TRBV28	TGTGCCAGCAGTTTAGAAGGGGGCAGGCAGACCCAGTACTTC	CASSLEGGRQTQYF
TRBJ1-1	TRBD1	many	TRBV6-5	TGTGCCAGCAGCCGGACAGGGGGCGTCGCTGAAGCTTTCTTT	CASSRTGGVAEAFF
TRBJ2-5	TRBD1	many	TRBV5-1	TGCGCCAGCAGCTTGTTGTCCGGGGACAGGAGGAAGACCCAGTACTTC	CASSLLSGDRRKTQYF
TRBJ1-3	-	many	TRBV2	TGTGCCAGCAACCGACGGGGGGAGGGAAACACCATATATTTT	CASNRRGEGNTIYF
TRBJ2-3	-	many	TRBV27	TGTGCCAGCAGCCGCCTCACAGATACGCAGTATTTT	CASSRLTDTQYF